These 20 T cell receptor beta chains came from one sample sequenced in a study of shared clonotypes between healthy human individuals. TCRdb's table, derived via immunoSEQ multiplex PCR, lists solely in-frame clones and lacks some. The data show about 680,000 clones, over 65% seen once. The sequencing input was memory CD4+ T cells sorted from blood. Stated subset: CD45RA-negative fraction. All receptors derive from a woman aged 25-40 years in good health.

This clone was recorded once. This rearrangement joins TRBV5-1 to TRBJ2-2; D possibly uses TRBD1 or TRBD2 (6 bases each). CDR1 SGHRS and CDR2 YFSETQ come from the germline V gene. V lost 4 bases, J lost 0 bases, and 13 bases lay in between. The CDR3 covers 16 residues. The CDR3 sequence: CASSLGGGPNTGELFF. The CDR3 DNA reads TGCGCCAGCAGCCTGGGGGGCGGCCCGAACACCGGGGAGCTGTTTTTT.

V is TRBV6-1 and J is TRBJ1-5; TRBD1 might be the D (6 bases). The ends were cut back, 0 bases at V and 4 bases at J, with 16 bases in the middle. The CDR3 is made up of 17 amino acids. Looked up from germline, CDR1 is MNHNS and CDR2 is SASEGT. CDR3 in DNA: TGTGCCAGCAGTGAAGCGGGGGCGGGGGGTGGAAATCAGCCCCAGCATTTT. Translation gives CASSEAGAGGGNQPQHF.

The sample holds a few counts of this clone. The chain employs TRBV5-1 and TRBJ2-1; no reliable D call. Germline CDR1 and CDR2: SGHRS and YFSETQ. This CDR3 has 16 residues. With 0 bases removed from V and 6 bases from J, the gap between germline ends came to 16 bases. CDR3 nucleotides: TGCGCCAGCAGCTTGGACTTGGCCCCTCCGCGCAATGAGCAGTTCTTC. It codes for CASSLDLAPPRNEQFF.

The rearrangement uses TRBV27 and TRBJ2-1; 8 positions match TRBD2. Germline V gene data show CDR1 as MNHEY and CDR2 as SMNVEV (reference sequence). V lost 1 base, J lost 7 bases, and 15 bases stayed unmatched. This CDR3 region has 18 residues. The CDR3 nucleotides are TGTGCCAGCAGTTTATGGCCGGGGGGGCTCATGGAGATGAATGAGCAGTTCTTC. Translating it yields CASSLWPGGLMEMNEQFF.

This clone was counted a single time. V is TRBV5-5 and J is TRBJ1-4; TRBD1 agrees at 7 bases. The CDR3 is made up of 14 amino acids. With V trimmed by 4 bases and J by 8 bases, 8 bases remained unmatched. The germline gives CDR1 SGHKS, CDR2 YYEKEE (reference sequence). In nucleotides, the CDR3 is TGTGCCAGCAGCGGAACAGGGGAGGGAGAAAAACTGTTTTTT. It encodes CASSGTGEGEKLFF.

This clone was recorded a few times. DNA for the CDR3: TGTGCCAGCAGCTTAGCGTTTGGGAACACTGAAGCTTTCTTT. This codes for CASSLAFGNTEAFF. The chain carries TRBV7-6 and TRBJ1-1; D remains ambiguous. CDR1 SGHVS and CDR2 FNYEAQ come from the germline V gene. Trimming left V 0 bases short and J 1 base short, with 6 bases between. This CDR3 has 14 amino acids.

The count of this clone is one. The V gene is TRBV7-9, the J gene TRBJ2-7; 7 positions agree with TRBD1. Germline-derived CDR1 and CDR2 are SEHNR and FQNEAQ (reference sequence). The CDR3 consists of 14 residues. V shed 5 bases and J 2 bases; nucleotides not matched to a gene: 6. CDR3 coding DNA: TGTGCCAGCAGCCGAGAGACAGGGACCTACGAGCAGTACTTC. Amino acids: CASSRETGTYEQYF.

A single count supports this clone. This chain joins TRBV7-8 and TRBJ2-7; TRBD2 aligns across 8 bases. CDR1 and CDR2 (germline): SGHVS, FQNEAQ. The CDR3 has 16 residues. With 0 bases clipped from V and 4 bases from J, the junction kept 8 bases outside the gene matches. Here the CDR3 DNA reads TGTGCCAGCAGCTTAGCCGGGGGGACTAGAGATTACGAGCAGTACTTC. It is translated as CASSLAGGTRDYEQYF.

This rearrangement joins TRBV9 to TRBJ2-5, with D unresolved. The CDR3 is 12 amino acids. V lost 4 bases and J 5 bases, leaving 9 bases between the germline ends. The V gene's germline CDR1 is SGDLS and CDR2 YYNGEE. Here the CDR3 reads CASSSEWETQYF. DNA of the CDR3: TGTGCCAGCAGCTCAGAGTGGGAGACCCAGTACTTC.

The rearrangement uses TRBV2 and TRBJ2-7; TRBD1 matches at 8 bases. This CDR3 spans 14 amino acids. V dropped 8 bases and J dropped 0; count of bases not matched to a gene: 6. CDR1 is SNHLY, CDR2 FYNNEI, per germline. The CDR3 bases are TGTGCCAGCGAGTGGGACAGGCACTCCTACGAGCAGTACTTC. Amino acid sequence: CASEWDRHSYEQYF.

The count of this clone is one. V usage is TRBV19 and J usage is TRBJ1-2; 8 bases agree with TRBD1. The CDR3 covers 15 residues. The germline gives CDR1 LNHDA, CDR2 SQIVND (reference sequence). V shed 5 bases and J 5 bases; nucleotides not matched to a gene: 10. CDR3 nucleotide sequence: TGTGCCAGTAGTTCCGGACAGGGAAAGGCTTATGGCTACACCTTC. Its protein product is CASSSGQGKAYGYTF.

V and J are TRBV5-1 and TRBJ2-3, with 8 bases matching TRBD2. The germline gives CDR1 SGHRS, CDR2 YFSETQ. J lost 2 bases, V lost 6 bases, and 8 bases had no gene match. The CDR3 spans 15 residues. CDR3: CASTELAGSTDTQYF. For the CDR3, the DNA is TGCGCCAGCACGGAGCTAGCGGGCTCCACAGATACGCAGTATTTT.

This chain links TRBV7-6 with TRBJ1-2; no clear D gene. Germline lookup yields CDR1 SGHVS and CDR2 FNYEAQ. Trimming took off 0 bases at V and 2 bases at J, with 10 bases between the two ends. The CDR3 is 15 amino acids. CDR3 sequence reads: CASSLAPGINYGYTF. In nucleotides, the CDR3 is TGTGCCAGCAGCTTAGCGCCAGGTATCAACTATGGCTACACCTTC.

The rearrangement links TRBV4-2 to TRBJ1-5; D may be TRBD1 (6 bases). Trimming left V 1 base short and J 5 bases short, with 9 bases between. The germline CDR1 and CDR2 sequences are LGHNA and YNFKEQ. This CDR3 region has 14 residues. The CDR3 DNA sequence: TGTGCCAGCAGCCAAGTAGGGGGAGATCAGCCCCAGCATTTT. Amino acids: CASSQVGGDQPQHF.

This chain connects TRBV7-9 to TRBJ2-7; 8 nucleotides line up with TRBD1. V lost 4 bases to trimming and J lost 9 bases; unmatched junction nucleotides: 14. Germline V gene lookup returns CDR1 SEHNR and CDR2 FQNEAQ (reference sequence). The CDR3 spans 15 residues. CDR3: CASSSDRGPAGSQYF. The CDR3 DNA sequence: TGTGCCAGCAGCTCTGACAGGGGCCCCGCTGGGTCGCAGTACTTC.

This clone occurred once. CDR3 sequence (DNA): TGTGCCAGCAGTTCCGGGACTAGCTTCAAAGAGACCCAGTACTTC. Translated: CASSSGTSFKETQYF. This chain links TRBV7-9 with TRBJ2-5, with 9 positions matching TRBD2. This CDR3 region has 15 residues. Germline CDR1 reads SEHNR; CDR2 reads FQNEAQ (reference sequence). After removal of 6 bases from V and 3 bases from J, the junction contained 8 bases not matched to a gene.

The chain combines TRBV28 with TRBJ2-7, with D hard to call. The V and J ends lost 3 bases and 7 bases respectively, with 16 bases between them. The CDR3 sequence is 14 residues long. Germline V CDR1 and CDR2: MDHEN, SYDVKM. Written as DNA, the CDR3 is TGTGCCAGCAGTTTGCGGCCCGAGACTGGGGAGCAGTACTTC. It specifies CASSLRPETGEQYF.

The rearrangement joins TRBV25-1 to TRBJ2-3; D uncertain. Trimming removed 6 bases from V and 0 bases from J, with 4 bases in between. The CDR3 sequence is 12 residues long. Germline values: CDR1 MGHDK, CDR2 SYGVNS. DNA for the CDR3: TGTGCCAGCAGCCAAAGCACAGATACGCAGTATTTT. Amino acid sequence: CASSQSTDTQYF.

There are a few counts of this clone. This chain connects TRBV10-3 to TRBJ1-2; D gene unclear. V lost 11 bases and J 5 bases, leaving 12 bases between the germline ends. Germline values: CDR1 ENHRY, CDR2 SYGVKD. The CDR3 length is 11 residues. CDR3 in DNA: TGTGCCGCCAAAGGAGGGTATGGCTACACCTTC. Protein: CAAKGGYGYTF.

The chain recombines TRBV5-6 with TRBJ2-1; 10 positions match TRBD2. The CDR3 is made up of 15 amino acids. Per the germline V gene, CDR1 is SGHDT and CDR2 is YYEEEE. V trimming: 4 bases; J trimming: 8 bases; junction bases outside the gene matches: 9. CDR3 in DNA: TGTGCCAGCAGCCGGGCTAGCGGGAGTCGGCATGAGCAGTTCTTC. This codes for CASSRASGSRHEQFF. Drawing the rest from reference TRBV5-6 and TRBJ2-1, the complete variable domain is DAGVTQSPTHLIKTRGQQVTLRCSPKSGHDTVSWYQQALGQGPQFIFQYYEEEERQRGNFPDRFSGHQFPNYSSELNVNALLLGDSALYLCASSRASGSRHEQFFGPGTRLTVL.